A single sample is the source of the 20 T cell receptor beta chains below, sequenced in a study of a mutant IDH1 vaccine in newly diagnosed glioma. Their recognized antigens are unknown. The data were produced by immunoSEQ multiplex PCR, yet TCRdb's version contains in-frame clones alone and is incomplete. The sample shows more than 55,000 clones, approximately 80% of them seen only once. Time point here: week 35, safety follow-up. Every vaccination contained 300 ug of the mutant IDH1 20-mer peptide and was paired with topical imiquimod. The starting material was PBMCs, obtained from a glioma patient whose treatment included an IDH1 peptide vaccine. Receptors were obtained from a man aged 25 to 40 with glioma.

V and J are TRBV14 and TRBJ2-1; D is undetermined. Germline V gene lookup returns CDR1 SGHDN and CDR2 FVKESK. Trimming took 0 bases from V and 2 from J, leaving 2 bases between them. The CDR3 is 13 residues long. The CDR3 sequence: CASSQDTYNEQFF. The CDR3 nucleotides are TGTGCCAGCAGCCAAGACACCTACAATGAGCAGTTCTTC. Filled out from reference TRBV14 and TRBJ2-1, the complete variable domain reads EAGVTQFPSHSVIEKGQTVTLRCDPISGHDNLYWYRRVMGKEIKFLLHFVKESKQDESGMPNNRFLAERTGGTYSTLKVQPAELEDSGVYFCASSQDTYNEQFFGPGTRLTVL.

The chain joins TRBV5-6 to TRBJ1-5; tentative D call: TRBD1 (5 bases). V was clipped by 0 bases and J by 3 bases, with 13 bases between them. There are 16 residues in the CDR3. Germline V gene lookup returns CDR1 SGHDT and CDR2 YYEEEE. CDR3 sequence: CASSLAGASINQPQHF. The DNA of the CDR3 is TGTGCCAGCAGCTTGGCCGGGGCCTCAATCAATCAGCCCCAGCATTTT.

J is TRBJ2-1 and V is TRBV7-9, with D possibly being TRBD1 (5 bases). The CDR3 spans 15 residues. CDR1 is SEHNR, CDR2 FQNEAQ, per germline (reference sequence). Trimming pared 0 bases from V and 2 bases from J, leaving 8 bases between. CDR3 loop: CASSLAQGAYNEQFF. CDR3 sequence (DNA): TGTGCCAGCAGCTTAGCGCAAGGGGCCTACAATGAGCAGTTCTTC. The variable domain in full, completed from reference TRBV7-9 and TRBJ2-1, reads DTGVSQNPRHKITKRGQNVTFRCDPISEHNRLYWYRQTLGQGPEFLTYFQNEAQLEKSRLLSDRFSAERPKGSFSTLEIQRTEQGDSAMYLCASSLAQGAYNEQFFGPGTRLTVL.

The chain recombines TRBV5-4 with TRBJ2-5; maybe TRBD2 (7 bases). CDR1 is SGHNT and CDR2 is YYREEE in the germline V gene (reference sequence). Trimming took off 3 bases at V and 2 bases at J, with 14 bases between the two ends. This CDR3 spans 15 amino acids. The CDR3 nucleotides are TGTGCCAGCAGCTCGGGGGGCAGGCGGCAAGAGACCCAGTACTTC. This translates into CASSSGGRRQETQYF.

This clone was detected only a few times. CDR3 sequence (DNA): TGTGCCAGCAGCTTTGGGATCTCGGGTGAAGCTTTCTTT. It specifies CASSFGISGEAFF. V and J are TRBV5-6 and TRBJ1-1; unclear D gene. With 2 bases removed from V and 7 bases from J, the gap between germline ends came to 12 bases. From germline, CDR1 is SGHDT and CDR2 YYEEEE. CDR3 size: 13 residues.

The chain uses TRBV27 and TRBJ2-3; 9 bases are shared with TRBD1. Germline V gene lookup returns CDR1 MNHEY and CDR2 SMNVEV (reference sequence). The CDR3 contains 15 residues. The V gene end was trimmed by 3 bases and the J gene end by 5 bases; junction bases not matched to a gene: 6. CDR3 bases: TGTGCCAGCAGTTTCGGGACAGGGCATGGAGATACGCAGTATTTT. Amino acids: CASSFGTGHGDTQYF.

This chain links TRBV15 with TRBJ1-2, with D perhaps TRBD1 (5 bases). The V and J ends lost 5 bases and 3 bases respectively, with 19 bases between them. Looked up from germline, CDR1 is LNHNV and CDR2 is YYDKDF (reference sequence). The CDR3 has 16 amino acids. The CDR3 nucleotides read TGTGCCACCAGCCTACCTTCCGGGGGGAAGGACTATGGCTACACCTTC. Residues: CATSLPSGGKDYGYTF.

The gene calls are TRBV7-8 and TRBJ2-1; D not certain. V was clipped by 2 bases and J by 4 bases, with 12 bases between them. CDR1 and CDR2 from the germline V gene are SGHVS and FQNEAQ. CDR3 length: 15 amino acids. The CDR3 reads CASSLMVQTYNEQFF. The CDR3 nucleotides are TGTGCCAGCAGCTTAATGGTTCAGACTTACAATGAGCAGTTCTTC.

The gene calls are TRBV19 and TRBJ2-5, with D hard to call. V was pared by 4 bases and J by 4 bases, with 13 bases between. This CDR3 spans 14 amino acids. From germline, CDR1 is LNHDA and CDR2 SQIVND (reference sequence). CDR3 bases: TGTGCCAGTAGTAATCTACCGGTGGGAGAGACCCAGTACTTC. It is translated as CASSNLPVGETQYF.

This chain connects TRBV10-3 to TRBJ2-1; D gene unclear. V was trimmed by 4 bases and J by 5 bases, leaving 6 bases between them. The CDR3 loop spans 12 amino acids. Germline V gives CDR1 ENHRY, CDR2 SYGVKD. In DNA, the CDR3 is TGTGCCATCAGTGCTTCAGACAATGAGCAGTTCTTC. This codes for CAISASDNEQFF.

This chain connects TRBV10-3 to TRBJ1-1; D not certain. Trimming took 4 bases from V and 3 from J, leaving 6 bases between them. This CDR3 is built from 12 residues. CDR1 is ENHRY, CDR2 SYGVKD, per germline. This CDR3 reads CAISVQDTEAFF. CDR3 DNA sequence: TGTGCCATCAGTGTCCAGGACACTGAAGCTTTCTTT.

This clone has just one count. The rearrangement uses TRBV7-8 and TRBJ2-7, with 8 bases matching TRBD2. This CDR3 is 14 amino acids long. J gave up 0 bases and V 5 bases, and 3 bases lay outside the gene matches. CDR1 is SGHVS, CDR2 FQNEAQ, per germline. Here the CDR3 reads CASSPGGGSYEQYF. CDR3 DNA sequence: TGTGCCAGCAGCCCCGGGGGGGGCTCCTACGAGCAGTACTTC.

This clone appeared a single time. The rearrangement links TRBV4-1 to TRBJ2-1, with a possible D match to TRBD2 (6 bases). Trimming pared 6 bases from V and 8 bases from J, leaving 20 bases between. Looked up from germline, CDR1 is MGHRA and CDR2 is YSYEKL. The CDR3 covers 15 residues. CDR3 sequence: CASRPGLPVKDEQFF. CDR3 bases: TGCGCCAGCAGGCCGGGACTCCCCGTGAAGGATGAGCAGTTCTTC.

The rearrangement links TRBV18 to TRBJ1-1; TRBD1 agrees at 7 bases. This CDR3 comprises 16 residues. Germline V gives CDR1 KGHSH, CDR2 LQKENI. The V segment lost 1 base and the J segment 3 bases; nucleotides outside the gene matches: 8. Here the CDR3 reads CASSPQGAPVYTEAFF. The CDR3 DNA is TGTGCCAGCTCACCACAGGGGGCGCCCGTATACACTGAAGCTTTCTTT.

This clone appeared a single time. This chain connects TRBV11-2 to TRBJ1-4; D gene uncertain. Germline V gene lookup returns CDR1 SGHAT and CDR2 FQNNGV. V dropped 1 base and J dropped 10 bases, with 4 bases sitting between them. This CDR3 has 11 amino acids. CDR3 residues: CASSLVRKLFF. CDR3 sequence (DNA): TGTGCCAGCAGCTTAGTTCGAAAACTGTTTTTT.

This clone was recorded only once. The V gene is TRBV30, the J gene TRBJ1-2; no reliable D call. The V end lost 6 bases, the J end lost 5 bases, and 16 bases lay between the germline ends. This CDR3 has 13 residues. Germline assignment: CDR1 GTSNPN and CDR2 SVGIG (reference sequence). This chain's CDR3 is CACANGVRYGYTF. CDR3 sequence (DNA): TGTGCCTGTGCTAATGGGGTGAGGTATGGCTACACCTTC.

This chain joins TRBV10-1 and TRBJ2-7; possible D gene TRBD1, 6 bases. Germline V gene lookup returns CDR1 WNHNN and CDR2 SYGVQD (reference sequence). There are 14 residues in the CDR3. Trimming removed 0 bases from V and 6 bases from J, with 12 bases in between. CDR3 bases: TGCGCCAGCAGTGAGTCAGCTACAGGGACCGAGCAGTACTTC. This encodes CASSESATGTEQYF.

In the case of this clone: The sample contains more than one DNA sequence encoding this CDR3. The gene calls are TRBV19 and TRBJ1-3; D unresolved. CDR3 length: 14 amino acids. V gave up 3 bases and J gave up 0 bases, with 6 bases separating them. The V gene's germline CDR1 is LNHDA and CDR2 SQIVND (reference sequence). The CDR3 DNA sequence: TGTGCCAGTAGTATGACTAGCTCTGGAAACACCATATATTTT. Protein sequence: CASSMTSSGNTIYF.

The rearrangement links TRBV7-2 to TRBJ2-1; D ambiguous. The CDR3 spans 15 residues. Per germline, CDR1 SGHTA and CDR2 FQGNSA. Trimming pared 1 base from V and 0 bases from J, leaving 7 bases between. The CDR3 loop is CASSLDWTSYNEQFF. In nucleotides, the CDR3 is TGTGCCAGCAGCTTAGACTGGACCTCCTACAATGAGCAGTTCTTC.

The rearrangement links TRBV6-5 to TRBJ1-2; D not certain. The CDR3 consists of 15 residues. Germline loops: CDR1 MNHEY, CDR2 SVGAGI. V gave up 5 bases and J gave up 4 bases, with 17 bases separating them. For the CDR3, the DNA is TGTGCCAGCAGTCCTACCCCCTCCGGATCCTATGGCTACACCTTC. It specifies CASSPTPSGSYGYTF.